A single T cell receptor beta chain is shown here with its context. This clone's antigen is unknown. This entry is derived from a study of T cell clonality in common variable immunodeficiency (dated by TCRdb to 2014 to 2015). Both CVID patients and healthy controls were predominantly of Caucasian heritage. Heparinized peripheral whole blood samples of roughly 5 to 8.5 ml were obtained from each donor. Genomic DNA from adults with common variable immune deficiency (CVID) and from healthy adult controls was used to sequence TCRbeta CDR3 repertoires. The control group comprised 22 healthy adult volunteers, roughly 12 female and 10 male, aged roughly 23 to 70 years with a mean age of approximately 35. Diluted blood was density-centrifuged over Hypaque 1077 or Ficoll-Paque to isolate peripheral blood mononuclear cells. Genomic DNA was obtained from unsorted mononuclear cells through either Qiagen column purification or a centrifugation-based method.

For sequencing input, CVID and control samples contributed equivalent amounts of genomic DNA. For every sample, a 60 bp segment covering the rearranged TCRbeta CDR3 region was amplified and then sequenced. TCRbeta amplification used the immunoSEQ assay, a bias-corrected multiplex PCR with high-throughput sequencing. The paper's data handling went like this. Every unique nucleotide sequence was considered a clone and was annotated with V, D and J genes, copy number and frequency. Sequences were labeled productive if in frame, and non-productive if out of frame or containing stop codons. Clonality was calculated from Shannon's entropy as previously described. The predicted amino acid sequences of productive clones were used to derive mean CDR3 Kyte-Doolittle hydropathy. Hierarchical clustering of scaled V gene usage was performed with the R hclust function using Manhattan distance and complete linkage. Sharing of clones by CDR3 amino acid sequence was evaluated by resampling 12 repertoires per group over 100 rounds. Repertoires were searched for roughly 63 published EBV-specific and nearly 250 published CMV-specific TCRbeta sequences. After a couple of CVID samples that produced fewer than 10,000 sequences were dropped from the analysis, some 41 CVID repertoires remained. What TCRdb holds here is the immuneACCESS table cut down to in-frame rearrangements. Part of the clones is not present; checked against another copy, under half of the missing clones reflect an unresolved V gene, and the others are unexplained. Clone size and the V and J calls come from that table; the DNA yielded D and trimming. With some 50,000 clones recorded, this sample contains no clone counted only once. The ten largest clones capture roughly 1.8% of the sample.

General study outcomes and caveats: According to the authors, figuring out what caused the increased clonality in CVID would require sequencing the repertoires of T cell subpopulations. Correlations of repertoire features with clinical complications were constrained by heterogeneity among patients within the CVID cohort. CVID TCRbeta sequences were reported to have fewer deletions and N-nucleotide insertions and to lack highly modified clones with 13 or more V deletions. TCRbeta clonality was higher in CVID subjects than in healthy controls (t-test p = 0.018), and the increase was most characteristic of about a third of subjects. Despite equal DNA input, controls averaged approximately 88,000 unique sequences per sample versus about 32,000 in CVID samples. Healthy controls shared more TCRbeta clones with each other than CVID subjects shared among themselves (p < 0.0001).

Sample: peripheral blood mononuclear cells. This clonotype was obtained from a person aged 18 to 75 in good health.

The CDR3 in this case is CSARDRDRGLSGNTIYF. The covered CDR3 bases are TGCAGTGCTAGAGATCGCGACAGGGGGCTCTCTGGAAACACC. This chain is built from TRBV20-1 and TRBJ1-3; 10 nucleotides in the junction match TRBD1. The read halts 3 residues ahead of the CDR3 end, with the missing end drawn from the germline J gene. The CDR3 numbers 17 residues from cysteine through phenylalanine. The CDR3 was read in part: 42 bases, with the frame set at base 1. For CDR1 and CDR2, the germline V gene (reference sequence) lists DFQATT and SNEGSKA. For this chain, trimming is 0 bases at the V end and 0 bases at the J end, and the number of junction bases without a gene match is 5.